This T cell receptor beta chain was sequenced during a study of CD8+ T cells in alopecia areata. Documented treatment: oral pan-JAK inhibitor, 5-10 mg twice daily. The authors extracted RNA and reverse transcribed it into cDNA as the sequencing template. TCRdb's copy holds only in-frame clones and misses some; the assay was immunoSEQ multiplex PCR. The data contain about 99,000 clones, 85% to 90% of them singletons. General observations from the study: Compared with normal scalp, lesional scalp had higher clonality and more expanded CD8+ clones.

Note on this clone: The antigen remains undetermined.

With 6 bases removed from V and 7 bases from J, the gap between germline ends came to 12 bases. Germline V gene lookup returns CDR1 MGHRA and CDR2 YSYEKL. The CDR3 is 13 residues long. The sequence came from a human donor with alopecia areata. This sequence joins TRBV4-1 and TRBJ2-2, with D perhaps TRBD1 or TRBD2 (5 bases each). The specimen was CD8+ T cells sorted from blood, collected between weeks 30 and 35, from a patient treated with tofacitinib. The chain's CDR3 is CASSQRGVGELFF. Here the CDR3 DNA reads TGCGCCAGCAGTCAGAGGGGCGTCGGGGAGCTGTTTTTT.